This is a list of T cell receptor beta chains from one sample in a study of blood T cell repertoires in COVID-19. TCRdb's copy holds only in-frame clones and misses some; the assay was immunoSEQ multiplex PCR. Among more than 300,000 clones listed, approximately 89% were seen once. Sequenced: PBMCs or T cells enriched from blood (not recorded which). Every receptor here comes from a woman aged 40 to 50 who had been exposed to COVID-19. Both conserved end residues are part of each CDR3. Fields, in order: clone size, J gene, V gene, D gene, CDR3 protein, CDR3 DNA. D genes are given only for firm matches. Clone size is given for some rows only: seen once, a few or many times, or a class if the clone is expanded.

- | TRBJ2-7 | TRBV7-2 | TRBD2 | CASSSLTGLGRGYANEQYF | TGTGCCAGCAGCTCATTGACCGGCCTAGGGCGGGGGTATGCTAACGAGCAGTACTTC
few | TRBJ1-1 | TRBV18 | - | CASSPNHGTEAFF | TGTGCCAGCTCACCGAATCACGGCACTGAAGCTTTCTTT
- | TRBJ1-1 | TRBV7-3 | - | CASSFGRGLDTEAFF | TGTGCCAGCAGCTTTGGCAGAGGCTTAGACACTGAAGCTTTCTTT
- | TRBJ1-1 | TRBV29-1 | - | CSVDRWTEAFF | TGCAGCGTTGATCGGTGGACTGAAGCTTTCTTT
once | TRBJ2-7 | TRBV19 | TRBD1 | CASKGGQGAREQYF | TGTGCCAGTAAAGGGGGACAGGGGGCGCGTGAGCAGTACTTC
- | TRBJ1-1 | TRBV30 | - | CAWDSWNTEAFF | TGTGCCTGGGACAGTTGGAACACTGAAGCTTTCTTT
- | TRBJ1-1 | TRBV27 | - | CASSFWPDKGAFF | TGTGCCAGCAGTTTTTGGCCCGACAAGGGGGCTTTCTTT
once | TRBJ1-1 | TRBV5-1 | - | CASSLGGIVANTEAFF | TGCGCCAGCAGCTTGGGAGGGATTGTCGCGAACACTGAAGCTTTCTTT
- | TRBJ2-3 | TRBV7-2 | - | CASSTGLTTQYF | TGTGCCAGCAGCACTGGACTAACTACGCAGTATTTT
- | TRBJ2-5 | TRBV6-5 | - | CASRRTAGGTQYF | TGTGCCAGCAGGAGGACTGCCGGAGGGACCCAGTACTTC
- | TRBJ1-2 | TRBV5-4 | - | CASSLAPGGYTF | TGTGCCAGCAGCTTGGCACCCGGGGGCTACACCTTC
- | TRBJ2-2 | TRBV15 | - | CATSRALGGGELFF | TGTGCCACCAGCAGAGCCTTAGGGGGCGGGGAGCTGTTTTTT
- | TRBJ1-1 | TRBV10-3 | TRBD1 | CATRQGLNTEAFF | TGTGCCACCAGACAGGGCCTGAACACTGAAGCTTTCTTT
- | TRBJ2-5 | TRBV20-1 | TRBD2 | CSANDAGGSQETQYF | TGCAGTGCTAATGATGCGGGGGGATCCCAAGAGACCCAGTACTTC
- | TRBJ1-1 | TRBV5-1 | TRBD1 | CASSDRARNTEAFF | TGCGCCAGCAGCGACAGGGCCCGGAACACTGAAGCTTTCTTT
- | TRBJ1-5 | TRBV5-1 | - | CASSLGEGRSNQPQHF | TGCGCCAGCAGCTTGGGGGAAGGGAGAAGCAATCAGCCCCAGCATTTT
- | TRBJ1-2 | TRBV5-5 | TRBD1 | CASSLDQGAEGYTF | TGTGCCAGCAGCTTGGACCAGGGGGCGGAGGGCTACACCTTC
- | TRBJ1-4 | TRBV5-1 | - | CASSLDSGAEKLFF | TGCGCCAGCAGCTTGGATTCAGGGGCCGAAAAACTGTTTTTT
- | TRBJ2-2 | TRBV5-1 | - | CASSPRQAGAGELFF | TGCGCCAGCAGCCCGCGACAGGCTGGGGCCGGGGAGCTGTTTTTT
- | TRBJ1-5 | TRBV19 | - | CATREGLGGHQPQHF | TGTGCCACCCGGGAAGGGTTGGGGGGGCATCAGCCCCAGCATTTT
- | TRBJ2-1 | TRBV7-2 | TRBD2 | CASSSRTSGSYNEQFF | TGTGCCAGCAGCTCACGGACTAGTGGCTCCTACAATGAGCAGTTCTTC
- | TRBJ2-7 | TRBV19 | - | CASSIGAGSGYEQYF | TGTGCCAGTAGTATAGGGGCGGGTTCGGGCTACGAGCAGTACTTC
few | TRBJ2-3 | TRBV5-4 | TRBD2 | CASSRGLAGGADTQYF | TGTGCCAGCAGCCGGGGACTAGCGGGAGGGGCAGATACGCAGTATTTT
- | TRBJ1-3 | TRBV5-4 | - | CASSIGTGNTIYF | TGTGCCAGCAGCATCGGGACTGGAAACACCATATATTTT
- | TRBJ1-1 | TRBV19 | - | CASSTWTEAFF | TGTGCCAGTAGTACTTGGACAGAAGCTTTCTTT
- | TRBJ1-1 | TRBV20-1 | TRBD1 | CRLDRAAEAFF | TGCAGGCTTGACAGGGCGGCTGAAGCTTTCTTT
- | TRBJ1-2 | TRBV30 | - | CAWSVTGRTLYGYTF | TGTGCCTGGAGTGTTACGGGGAGAACCCTGTATGGCTACACCTTC
- | TRBJ1-2 | TRBV12-5 | TRBD1 | CASGLQTGFGYTF | TGTGCTAGTGGTTTACAGACAGGGTTTGGCTACACCTTC
- | TRBJ2-7 | TRBV7-8 | - | CASSLGQVSYEQYF | TGTGCCAGCAGCTTAGGGCAGGTCTCCTACGAGCAGTACTTC
- | TRBJ2-7 | TRBV25-1 | TRBD1 | CASSEVDRASKQYF | TGTGCCAGCAGTGAAGTTGACAGGGCCTCAAAGCAGTACTTC
- | TRBJ1-1 | TRBV19 | - | CASSIGGVNTEAFF | TGTGCCAGTAGTATCGGAGGGGTGAACACTGAAGCTTTCTTT
- | TRBJ1-2 | TRBV6-5 | TRBD1 | CASSVGQGLGYTF | TGTGCCAGCAGCGTCGGACAGGGCTTAGGCTACACCTTC
- | TRBJ2-7 | TRBV27 | - | CASSLPISEQYF | TGTGCCAGCAGTTTACCCATCAGCGAGCAGTACTTC
few | TRBJ1-2 | TRBV5-4 | - | CASSSSGRAGGYTF | TGTGCCAGCAGCTCGTCTGGGCGCGCCGGTGGCTACACCTTC
- | TRBJ1-1 | TRBV4-3 | - | CASSQDFLDAAEAFF | TGCGCCAGCAGCCAAGATTTTCTTGACGCGGCTGAAGCTTTCTTT
- | TRBJ2-1 | TRBV7-9 | TRBD2 | CASSRIRLSGRAAGGNEQFF | TGTGCCAGCAGCAGAATCCGCCTTAGCGGGAGAGCGGCGGGAGGCAATGAGCAGTTCTTC
- | TRBJ2-4 | TRBV6-4 | TRBD1 | CASRQRDRKFHLAKNIQYF | TGTGCCAGCAGGCAACGGGACAGAAAATTCCATCTAGCCAAAAACATTCAGTACTTC
few | TRBJ2-7 | TRBV9 | - | CASSVGLAGWEQYF | TGTGCCAGCAGCGTAGGGTTGGCAGGCTGGGAGCAGTACTTC
- | TRBJ1-5 | TRBV5-1 | TRBD1 | CASSLQGLRNQPQHF | TGCGCCAGCAGCTTACAGGGGTTGCGCAATCAGCCCCAGCATTTT
once | TRBJ2-7 | TRBV13 | TRBD1 | CASSYTGNRGYEQYF | TGTGCCAGCAGCTATACCGGGAACAGGGGATACGAGCAGTACTTC
- | TRBJ2-7 | TRBV5-4 | - | CASSLGQSPYEQYF | TGTGCCAGCAGCTTGGGACAGTCCCCCTACGAGCAGTACTTC
once | TRBJ1-1 | TRBV19 | TRBD1 | CASRDRGVTEAFF | TGTGCCAGTAGGGACAGGGGGGTCACTGAAGCTTTCTTT
- | TRBJ2-5 | TRBV7-9 | TRBD2 | CASSTFGLADKETQYF | TGTGCCAGCAGCACCTTCGGACTAGCGGACAAAGAGACCCAGTACTTC
many | TRBJ1-5 | TRBV7-8 | TRBD1 | CASSLQTGDNNQPQHF | TGTGCCAGCAGCCTACAGACAGGGGATAACAATCAGCCCCAGCATTTT
- | TRBJ1-3 | TRBV29-1 | - | CSVVLTGRSGNTIYF | TGCAGCGTTGTTCTTACAGGGCGCTCTGGAAACACCATATATTTT
- | TRBJ1-2 | TRBV19 | - | CASSIARSNYGYTF | TGTGCCAGTAGTATCGCTAGGAGTAACTATGGCTACACCTTC
- | TRBJ2-2 | TRBV12-3/TRBV12-4 | - | CASSLRETGELFF | TGTGCCAGCAGTTTAAGGGAGACCGGGGAGCTGTTTTTT
- | TRBJ2-5 | TRBV7-3 | TRBD2 | CASSLAGGKGETQYF | TGTGCCAGCAGCTTAGCGGGGGGTAAGGGAGAGACCCAGTACTTC
- | TRBJ2-1 | TRBV18 | TRBD2 | CASSPPIAGGSEQFF | TGTGCCAGCTCACCACCTATAGCGGGAGGGAGTGAGCAGTTCTTC
once | TRBJ1-2 | TRBV15 | - | CATSSFGGTAGYGYTF | TGTGCCACCAGCAGTTTCGGAGGGACTGCGGGCTATGGCTACACCTTC
- | TRBJ2-5 | TRBV20-1 | TRBD2 | CSASPLAGDGETQYF | TGCAGTGCTAGTCCCCTAGCGGGAGACGGGGAGACCCAGTACTTC
- | TRBJ2-1 | TRBV5-4 | - | CASTRVPTGSSYNEQFF | TGTGCCAGCACCCGAGTCCCGACAGGAAGCTCCTACAATGAGCAGTTCTTC
- | TRBJ2-5 | TRBV29-1 | - | CSVEGAGRETQYF | TGCAGCGTTGAAGGGGCAGGTCGGGAGACCCAGTACTTC
once | TRBJ1-5 | TRBV19 | TRBD1 | CASSIKAGGRQPQHF | TGTGCCAGTAGTATAAAGGCAGGGGGCAGGCAGCCCCAGCATTTT
few | TRBJ1-1 | TRBV6-5 | - | CASSPGNTEAFF | TGTGCCAGCAGTCCAGGGAACACTGAAGCTTTCTTT